A selection of T cell receptor beta chains follows, all from one sample in a study of blood T cell repertoires in COVID-19. TCRdb's copy holds only in-frame clones and misses some; the assay was immunoSEQ multiplex PCR. This table holds 100,000 to 150,000 clones, more than 80% found once. Sequenced material: peripheral blood. The receptors come from a woman older than 75 with COVID-19, enrolled during active disease. The CDR3 runs from the conserved cysteine through the conserved F or W. The D gene is left open where the match is weak. Size is omitted from some rows. Given values are once, few, many or a class for expanded clones.

size,V,J,D,CDR3,DNA
.,TRBV6-1,TRBJ1-5,.,CASSEPGGSGNQPQHF,TGTGCCAGCAGTGAACCCGGGGGAAGTGGCAATCAGCCCCAGCATTTT
few,TRBV4-1,TRBJ1-2,.,CASSQGLYSYGYTF,TGCGCCAGCAGCCAAGGTTTATACAGCTATGGCTACACCTTC
.,TRBV28,TRBJ1-4,TRBD1,CASARQGAQNEKLFF,TGTGCCAGCGCTCGACAGGGTGCCCAAAATGAAAAACTGTTTTTT
.,TRBV7-6,TRBJ2-5,.,CASSLVAGLGETQYF,TGTGCCAGCAGCTTAGTTGCGGGACTTGGAGAGACCCAGTACTTC
.,TRBV19,TRBJ2-6,.,CASRVGGANVLTF,TGTGCCAGTAGGGTCGGGGGGGCCAACGTCCTGACTTTC
.,TRBV28,TRBJ1-5,.,CASSLPGYNQPQHF,TGTGCCAGCAGTTTACCCGGTTACAATCAGCCCCAGCATTTT
.,TRBV4-2,TRBJ2-1,.,CASSQHQEVFEQFF,TGTGCCAGCAGCCAACACCAGGAAGTTTTTGAGCAGTTCTTC
.,TRBV5-4,TRBJ2-3,TRBD2,CASSLGDGSGPSTDTQYF,TGTGCCAGCAGCTTGGGGGACGGTAGCGGGCCTAGCACAGATACGCAGTATTTT
.,TRBV9,TRBJ2-2,.,CASSAQSAGELFF,TGTGCCAGCAGCGCCCAATCGGCCGGGGAGCTGTTTTTT
few,TRBV4-1,TRBJ2-1,TRBD2,CASSQERLAVREQFF,TGCGCCAGCAGCCAAGAGCGACTAGCGGTAAGAGAGCAGTTCTTC
.,TRBV19,TRBJ1-2,.,CASGIPGGYTF,TGTGCCAGTGGAATACCGGGAGGCTACACCTTC
once,TRBV6-2/TRBV6-3,TRBJ2-1,.,CASSYRSRTSYNEQFF,TGTGCCAGCAGTTATAGGAGTCGAACATCCTACAATGAGCAGTTCTTC
.,TRBV5-8,TRBJ2-3,TRBD2,CASSPGLAGVVDTQYF,TGTGCCAGCAGCCCGGGACTAGCGGGAGTCGTAGATACGCAGTATTTT
.,TRBV5-4,TRBJ2-7,TRBD2,CATKEREGTSYEQYF,TGTGCCACCAAAGAGAGGGAGGGGACCAGCTACGAGCAGTACTTC
.,TRBV28,TRBJ2-3,TRBD2,CASSPASGVFETQYF,TGTGCCAGCAGCCCCGCTAGCGGGGTCTTCGAAACGCAGTATTTT
.,TRBV5-4,TRBJ1-6,TRBD1,CASSLGGTGGSPLHF,TGTGCCAGCAGCTTGGGGGGGACAGGGGGTTCACCCCTCCACTTT
.,TRBV29-1,TRBJ1-1,.,CSYSWNTEAFF,TGCAGCTACAGTTGGAACACTGAAGCTTTCTTT
.,TRBV28,TRBJ2-1,TRBD2,CASRSRTSGGEYNEQFF,TGTGCCAGCAGATCCCGGACTAGCGGTGGGGAATACAATGAGCAGTTCTTC
.,TRBV15,TRBJ1-2,.,CATSREGHWGYTF,TGTGCCACCAGCAGGGAAGGACATTGGGGCTACACCTTC
.,TRBV4-3,TRBJ1-1,TRBD1,CASSQLTGRGTEAFF,TGCGCCAGCAGCCAGTTAACGGGCAGGGGGACTGAAGCTTTCTTT
.,TRBV7-2,TRBJ2-7,TRBD2,CASSLSGGYEQYF,TGTGCCAGCAGCTTAAGCGGGGGCTACGAGCAGTACTTC
once,TRBV6-2/TRBV6-3,TRBJ2-1,.,CASSQTPGQGVTSGSYEQFF,TGTGCCAGCAGTCAAACACCGGGACAGGGGGTGACTAGCGGGAGTTATGAGCAGTTCTTC
.,TRBV18,TRBJ2-3,.,CASSPPRGRSADTQYF,TGTGCCAGCTCACCCCCTAGGGGCCGGTCTGCAGATACGCAGTATTTT
.,TRBV7-9,TRBJ2-1,TRBD2,CASSSGLAGGLSNEQFF,TGTGCCAGCAGCTCCGGACTAGCGGGAGGGCTTTCCAATGAGCAGTTCTTC
.,TRBV9,TRBJ2-1,TRBD1,CASSGVRGLGEQFF,TGTGCCAGCAGCGGCGTGAGGGGGCTTGGTGAGCAGTTCTTC
.,TRBV7-8,TRBJ2-3,.,CASSSPGGREQYF,TGTGCCAGCAGCTCCCCGGGGGGCAGGGAGCAGTATTTT
once,TRBV7-2,TRBJ2-2,TRBD2,CASSLVGGSIAGELFF,TGTGCCAGCAGCTTAGTAGGCGGGAGCATCGCCGGGGAGCTGTTTTTT
.,TRBV28,TRBJ2-1,TRBD1,CASRTGGSYNEQFF,TGTGCCAGCAGAACAGGGGGCTCCTACAATGAGCAGTTCTTC
.,TRBV7-2,TRBJ1-4,TRBD1,CASSPGQGGEKLFF,TGTGCCAGCAGCCCGGGACAGGGCGGTGAAAAACTGTTTTTT
.,TRBV6-5,TRBJ1-5,TRBD1,CASTKGAGGPQHF,TGTGCCAGCACCAAGGGGGCCGGGGGGCCCCAGCATTTT
.,TRBV4-2,TRBJ1-2,.,CASSQDPAGVRGYTF,TGTGCCAGCAGCCAAGATCCGGCAGGGGTAAGGGGCTACACCTTC
.,TRBV10-3,TRBJ2-7,TRBD2,CATRTSGSYEQYF,TGTGCCACCCGGACTAGCGGCTCCTACGAGCAGTACTTC
.,TRBV6-5,TRBJ1-1,TRBD1,CASSTGQGWGTEAFF,TGTGCCAGCAGTACGGGACAGGGTTGGGGCACTGAAGCTTTCTTT
.,TRBV28,TRBJ1-2,TRBD1,CASRTGTDYGYTF,TGTGCCAGCAGGACCGGGACAGACTATGGCTACACCTTC
.,TRBV12-3/TRBV12-4,TRBJ2-7,.,CASSLGEAALNF,TGTGCCAGCAGTCTGGGAGAAGCGGCCCTGAACTTC
.,TRBV14,TRBJ1-4,.,CASSQVSGNEKLFF,TGTGCCAGCAGCCAAGTTTCCGGGAATGAAAAACTGTTTTTT
.,TRBV7-3,TRBJ2-7,.,CASSPGPGGGEQYF,TGTGCCAGCAGCCCAGGCCCCGGAGGAGGTGAGCAGTACTTC
.,TRBV6-5,TRBJ1-5,.,CASSQDTPRNQPQHF,TGTGCCAGCAGCCAGGACACTCCCCGTAATCAGCCCCAGCATTTT
.,TRBV7-6,TRBJ1-3,.,CASSTNKGNTIYF,TGTGCCAGCAGCACTAATAAGGGAAACACCATATATTTT
.,TRBV6-2/TRBV6-3,TRBJ1-6,.,CASSSLTQEGSPLHF,TGTGCCAGCAGTTCCCTGACCCAAGAGGGTTCACCCCTCCACTTT
once,TRBV11-2,TRBJ2-2,.,CASSLGWTQGSNTGELFF,TGTGCCAGCAGCTTAGGCTGGACACAAGGGTCCAACACCGGGGAGCTGTTTTTT
.,TRBV10-3,TRBJ1-1,.,CAISESRQMNTEAFF,TGTGCCATCAGTGAGTCGAGGCAGATGAACACTGAAGCTTTCTTT
.,TRBV28,TRBJ1-5,TRBD1,CVTGDGNQPQHF,TGTGTGACAGGGGATGGTAATCAGCCCCAGCATTTT
.,TRBV9,TRBJ2-5,TRBD1,CASSVGQGAGETQYF,TGTGCCAGCAGCGTAGGACAGGGGGCGGGTGAGACCCAGTACTTC
.,TRBV28,TRBJ1-5,.,CAIQVVGNQPQHF,TGTGCCATACAGGTGGTGGGCAATCAGCCCCAGCATTTT
few,TRBV2,TRBJ1-2,.,CASSVGTSHGYTF,TGTGCCAGCAGCGTCGGGACAAGCCATGGCTACACCTTC
.,TRBV5-1,TRBJ1-1,.,CASSLDRWDTEAFF,TGCGCCAGCAGCTTGGACAGATGGGACACTGAAGCTTTCTTT
.,TRBV7-3,TRBJ2-1,TRBD2,CASSSLGLARNEQFF,TGTGCCAGCAGCTCCTTGGGACTAGCCCGCAATGAGCAGTTCTTC
.,TRBV15,TRBJ2-5,TRBD2,CATSRSGAGETQYF,TGTGCCACCAGCAGAAGCGGGGCGGGGGAGACCCAGTACTTC
.,TRBV24-1,TRBJ2-7,.,CATSDSGAEQYF,TGTGCCACCAGTGATTCTGGGGCCGAGCAGTACTTC
.,TRBV5-1,TRBJ2-5,.,CASSLEPLAPETQYF,TGCGCCAGCAGCTTGGAGCCGCTAGCTCCGGAGACCCAGTACTTC
.,TRBV10-3,TRBJ1-1,.,CATSVGGFLSTEAFF,TGTGCCACCTCAGTGGGAGGGTTTCTCAGCACTGAAGCTTTCTTT
.,TRBV7-2,TRBJ1-6,TRBD1,CASSGDRAQASSPLHF,TGTGCCAGCAGCGGCGACAGGGCCCAAGCCTCTTCACCCCTCCACTTT
.,TRBV6-1,TRBJ2-1,TRBD2,CASSEAGLAGGDEQFF,TGTGCCAGCAGTGAAGCGGGGCTAGCGGGAGGGGATGAGCAGTTCTTC
.,TRBV19,TRBJ2-1,.,CASSMGAVISSYNEQFF,TGTGCCAGTAGTATGGGGGCAGTTATAAGCTCCTACAATGAGCAGTTCTTC
once,TRBV12-3/TRBV12-4,TRBJ1-2,.,CASSEGFDYTF,TGTGCCAGTTCGGAGGGTTTTGACTACACCTTC
.,TRBV4-3,TRBJ2-1,.,CASSQDVGGPYNEQFF,TGCGCCAGCAGCCAAGATGTTGGCGGTCCCTACAATGAGCAGTTCTTC
.,TRBV5-5,TRBJ2-5,TRBD1,CASSKSGQGVETQYF,TGTGCCAGCAGCAAATCGGGACAGGGCGTTGAGACCCAGTACTTC
.,TRBV5-1,TRBJ2-3,.,CASSPSSSHTQYF,TGCGCCAGCAGCCCTTCGTCCTCTCATACGCAGTATTTT
.,TRBV7-3,TRBJ2-2,.,CASSLSSTDRTGELFF,TGTGCCAGCAGCTTATCGAGTACAGACCGCACCGGGGAGCTGTTTTTT